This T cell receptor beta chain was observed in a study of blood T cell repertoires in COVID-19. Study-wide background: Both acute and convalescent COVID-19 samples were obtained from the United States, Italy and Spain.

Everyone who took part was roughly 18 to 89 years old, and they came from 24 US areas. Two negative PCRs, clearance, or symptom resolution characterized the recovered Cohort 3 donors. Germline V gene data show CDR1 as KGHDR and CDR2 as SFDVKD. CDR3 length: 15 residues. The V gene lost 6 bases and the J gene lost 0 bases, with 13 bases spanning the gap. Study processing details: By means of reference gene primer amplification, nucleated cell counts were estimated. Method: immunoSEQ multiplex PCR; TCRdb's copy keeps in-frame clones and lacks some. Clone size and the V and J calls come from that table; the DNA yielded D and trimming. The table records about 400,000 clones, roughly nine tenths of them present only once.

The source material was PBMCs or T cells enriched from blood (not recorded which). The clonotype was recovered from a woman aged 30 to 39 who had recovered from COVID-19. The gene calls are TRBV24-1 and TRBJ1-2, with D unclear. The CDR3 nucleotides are TGTGCCACCAGTTACTGGGCCGGGACTAACTATGGCTACACCTTC. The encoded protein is CATSYWAGTNYGYTF.